This entry concerns a single T cell receptor (beta chain). This specimen comes from a study of patients and donors after allogeneic stem cell transplantation. Germline CDR1 and CDR2: MNHNS and SASEGT. With V trimmed by 7 bases and J by 3 bases, 6 bases remained unmatched. This CDR3 comprises 14 residues. TCRdb recomputed calls from the RT-PCR reads with MiXCR, one row per CDR3 protein. The data contain some 880,000 distinct CDR3 sequences, under 20% of them singletons. Sequenced material: blood, either unsorted or a sorted T cell fraction (not recorded which). This clonotype originated in a human donor who was either an allogeneic HSCT recipient or a stem cell or donor lymphocyte infusion donor (not recorded which). It is not recorded whose cells these are; they may come from a transplant donor. The chain couples TRBV6-1 to TRBJ2-5, with 9 nucleotides matching TRBD1. The CDR3 DNA reads as TGTGCCAGCAACAGGGGGCGGACCGAAGAGACCCAGTACTTC. The encoded protein is CASNRGRTEETQYF.